Below, 17 T cell receptor beta chains from the same sample are listed, as sequenced in a study of cytomegalovirus exposure and HLA in healthy donors (dated by TCRdb to about 2017). Receptors were amplified or captured by the immunoSEQ multiplex PCR assay. For the multiplex PCR, a mixture combining 60 forward primers for TCR Vbeta segments and 13 reverse primers for TCR Jbeta segments was used. Imported from immuneACCESS, the table was reduced by TCRdb to in-frame sequences with V and J called. These copies leave out some clones; in studies compared against another copy, an unresolved V gene accounts for under half, and the cause of the remainder is not known. This sample has fewer than 150,000 clones in its table, and roughly 80% of those were observed once. The ten largest make up 2.5% to 3.5% of the sample. Sequenced: PBMCs. All receptors derive from a man aged 35 to 55 in good health and CMV-seronegative.

In DNA form, the CDR3 reads TGTGCCAGCAGCTTTTTGGTCAGCGATAGGTGGTACTTC. Residues: CASSFLVSDRWYF. The rearrangement joins TRBV13 to TRBJ2-7; D not resolved. The V and J ends lost 3 bases and 12 bases respectively, with 18 bases between them. Germline assignment: CDR1 PRHDT and CDR2 FYEKMQ (reference sequence). The CDR3 is 13 residues long.

There are a few counts of this clone. The chain joins TRBV7-9 to TRBJ2-5, with a possible D match to TRBD1 (6 bases). Germline loops: CDR1 SEHNR, CDR2 FQNEAQ (reference sequence). The CDR3 spans 14 residues. With 5 bases removed from V and 5 bases from J, the gap between germline ends came to 15 bases. For the CDR3, the DNA is TGTGCCAGCAGCGAGTGGGGGCTGGCGGAGACCCAGTACTTC. Its translation is CASSEWGLAETQYF. Complete variable domain (other parts from reference TRBV7-9 and TRBJ2-5): DTGVSQNPRHKITKRGQNVTFRCDPISEHNRLYWYRQTLGQGPEFLTYFQNEAQLEKSRLLSDRFSAERPKGSFSTLEIQRTEQGDSAMYLCASSEWGLAETQYFGPGTRLLVL.

In DNA form, the CDR3 reads TGTGCCAGCAGCGTAACCGGGGATGGGGATCAGCCCCAGCATTTT. It encodes CASSVTGDGDQPQHF. V gene TRBV9 combines with J gene TRBJ1-5; D unclear. This CDR3 has 15 amino acids. Trimming removed 1 base at V and 5 bases at J, with 13 bases between. The V gene's germline CDR1 is SGDLS and CDR2 YYNGEE.

V usage is TRBV28 and J usage is TRBJ2-7; D unclear. Germline CDR1 is MDHEN and CDR2 is SYDVKM. The CDR3 spans 13 residues. V lost 10 bases and J 0 bases, leaving 13 bases between the germline ends. CDR3 DNA: TGTGCCACCCTACCCCCGGTCTCCTACGAGCAGTACTTC. Translating gives CATLPPVSYEQYF. Using reference TRBV28 and TRBJ2-7 for the parts outside the CDR3, the full variable domain is DVKVTQSSRYLVKRTGEKVFLECVQDMDHENMFWYRQDPGLGLRLIYFSYDVKMKEKGDIPEGYSVSREKKERFSLILESASTNQTSMYLCATLPPVSYEQYFGPGTRLTVT.

This clone was observed a handful of times. This chain uses TRBV7-9 with TRBJ1-1, with no clear D. Trimming took off 4 bases at V and 2 bases at J, with 8 bases between the two ends. The CDR3 sequence is 13 residues long. The germline V gene encodes CDR1 SEHNR and CDR2 FQNEAQ (reference sequence). DNA for the CDR3: TGTGCCAGCAGCTCCCCGGGAAACACTGAAGCTTTCTTT. Protein product: CASSSPGNTEAFF.

This clone was recorded only once. This rearrangement joins TRBV7-9 to TRBJ2-3; D might be TRBD2 (6 bases). The V gene lost 1 base and the J gene lost 2 bases, with 19 bases spanning the gap. Germline V gene data show CDR1 as SEHNR and CDR2 as FQNEAQ (reference sequence). The CDR3 runs 18 residues. The CDR3 protein is CASSLDLGRGINTDTQYF. CDR3 in DNA: TGTGCCAGCAGCTTAGATTTGGGGCGGGGTATAAACACAGATACGCAGTATTTT.

The chain carries TRBV27 and TRBJ1-1; 7 nucleotides agree with TRBD1. J was trimmed by 7 bases and V by 6 bases; bases with no gene match: 8. The CDR3 runs 13 residues. Germline V lookup: CDR1 MNHEY, CDR2 SMNVEV (reference sequence). CDR3 residues: CASSPLGQHEAFF. The CDR3 DNA sequence: TGTGCCAGCAGCCCACTGGGACAGCATGAAGCTTTCTTT.

V gene TRBV1 combines with J gene TRBJ2-7; the D call of TRBD1 is as the table states it, not checked on the DNA. TRBV1 is recorded as a pseudogene. The CDR3 length is 12 residues. CDR3 in amino acids: CTSENRVYEQYF. CDR3 DNA sequence: TGCACCAGCGAAAACAGGGTCTACGAGCAGTACTTC.

The chain recombines TRBV30 with TRBJ1-6; 7 bases are a match to TRBD1. With V trimmed by 2 bases and J by 10 bases, 17 bases remained unmatched. The CDR3 is 17 residues long. Germline lookup yields CDR1 GTSNPN and CDR2 SVGIG (reference sequence). The CDR3 protein is CAWSFRDSRAQESPLHF. CDR3 bases: TGTGCCTGGAGTTTCCGGGACAGCCGTGCCCAGGAGTCACCCCTCCACTTT.

The CDR3 loop is CASSVGQVGRSGANVLTF. CDR3 in DNA: TGTGCCAGCAGCGTAGGACAAGTTGGGCGCTCTGGGGCCAACGTCCTGACTTTC. V gene TRBV9 combines with J gene TRBJ2-6; D is undetermined. Germline V gene data show CDR1 as SGDLS and CDR2 as YYNGEE. There are 18 residues in the CDR3. Trimming took 0 bases from V and 0 from J, leaving 13 bases between them. Variable domain in full (rest from reference TRBV9 and TRBJ2-6): DSGVTQTPKHLITATGQRVTLRCSPRSGDLSVYWYQQSLDQGLQFLIQYYNGEERAKGNILERFSAQQFPDLHSELNLSSLELGDSALYFCASSVGQVGRSGANVLTFGAGSRLTVL.

V is TRBV4-1 and J is TRBJ2-1, with 9 nucleotides matching TRBD2. The ends lost 2 bases at V and 8 bases at J; junction bases unmatched: 10. Per germline, CDR1 MGHRA and CDR2 YSYEKL. This CDR3 has 16 residues. In nucleotides, the CDR3 is TGCGCCAGCAGCCAAACGGATAGCGGGAGTCCCTATGAGCAGTTCTTC. Its protein is CASSQTDSGSPYEQFF.

This chain connects TRBV2 to TRBJ1-2, with TRBD1 identical over 7 bases. V was clipped by 6 bases and J by 3 bases; unmatched bases: 13. The CDR3 has 16 amino acids. Germline V gene lookup returns CDR1 SNHLY and CDR2 FYNNEI. The CDR3 coding sequence is TGTGCCAGCAGGGGACAGAGCTTGGCCCGGGACTATGGCTACACCTTC. This gives the protein CASRGQSLARDYGYTF.

The gene calls are TRBV5-1 and TRBJ2-7; TRBD2 might be the D (6 bases). Germline lookup yields CDR1 SGHRS and CDR2 YFSETQ. The CDR3 covers 14 residues. Trimming pared 5 bases from V and 3 bases from J, leaving 15 bases between. CDR3 in amino acids: CASSGEALIYEQYF. The DNA of the CDR3 is TGCGCCAGCAGTGGGGAGGCTTTAATCTACGAGCAGTACTTC.

The V call is TRBV30, the J call TRBJ1-1, with 7 bases aligning to TRBD1. The CDR3 covers 16 residues. V was clipped by 5 bases and J by 4 bases; unmatched bases: 16. Germline values: CDR1 GTSNPN, CDR2 SVGIG (reference sequence). CDR3 amino acids: CAWASFRDRVGTEAFF. The DNA of the CDR3 is TGTGCCTGGGCCAGCTTTCGAGACAGGGTTGGCACTGAAGCTTTCTTT.

The CDR3 DNA reads TGTGCCAGCAGCGTAGATAGCGGGAGCTGGGGTGAGCAGTTCTTC. Translated, it gives CASSVDSGSWGEQFF. The V and J genes are TRBV7-2 and TRBJ2-1; the match to TRBD2 covers 9 bases. Unmatched junction bases numbered 11, after V lost 5 bases and J lost 9 bases. The CDR3 contains 15 residues. In germline, CDR1 is SGHTA, CDR2 FQGNSA. Combining the CDR3 with reference TRBV7-2 and TRBJ2-1 gives the whole variable domain GAGVSQSPSNKVTEKGKDVELRCDPISGHTALYWYRQSLGQGLEFLIYFQGNSAPDKSGLPSDRFSAERTGGSVSTLTIQRTQQEDSAVYLCASSVDSGSWGEQFFGPGTRLTVL.

This chain links TRBV7-3 with TRBJ2-1, with 7 positions matching TRBD2. J was trimmed by 8 bases and V by 5 bases; bases with no gene match: 12. The CDR3 consists of 15 residues. In germline, CDR1 is SGHTA, CDR2 FQGTGA. In nucleotides, the CDR3 is TGTGCCAGCAGCCCCGGGGAGGGAGCTGTGGATGAGCAGTTCTTC. It is translated as CASSPGEGAVDEQFF.

The V and J genes are TRBV5-1 and TRBJ1-5, with 7 bases fitting TRBD1. Germline trimming cut 2 bases from V and 6 bases from J; bases unmatched to any gene: 8. The CDR3 runs 15 residues. The germline V gene encodes CDR1 SGHRS and CDR2 YFSETQ. The CDR3 loop is CASSLEGAVSQPQHF. In nucleotides, the CDR3 is TGCGCCAGCAGCTTAGAGGGGGCTGTGTCTCAGCCCCAGCATTTT.